Given below is one TCR beta chain in context. Germline values: CDR1 DFQATT, CDR2 SNEGSKA (reference sequence). The V segment lost 7 bases and the J segment 5 bases; nucleotides outside the gene matches: 4. This CDR3 has 12 residues. TCRdb fed the RT-PCR reads into MiXCR, producing one record per CDR3 protein. The data contain about 700,000 distinct CDR3 sequences, over 12% of them singletons. This TCR was sampled from a female donor in good health, serving as a healthy control. The V and J genes are TRBV20-1 and TRBJ2-7, with 11 bases identical to TRBD1. The sample was memory CD4+ T cells from blood. In nucleotides, the CDR3 is TGCAGTGTCGGACAGGGGGCAAACGAGCAGTACTTC. The encoded protein is CSVGQGANEQYF.